The next 17 T cell receptor beta chains were all read from a single sample in a study of blood T cell repertoires in COVID-19. Clones were sequenced by immunoSEQ multiplex PCR, and TCRdb holds only the in-frame ones, with some missing. The sample contains some 300,000 clones, around 90% of which appear only once. Sequencing was performed on PBMCs or T cells enriched from blood (not recorded which). Receptor source: a woman between 55 and 75 years old in a cohort exposed to, infected with or recovered from COVID-19 (not recorded which).

The V gene is TRBV5-4, the J gene TRBJ2-7; 7 bases are a match to TRBD1. Germline CDR1 SGHNT, CDR2 YYREEE (reference sequence). There are 15 residues in the CDR3. The V segment lost 4 bases and the J segment 4 bases; nucleotides outside the gene matches: 11. CDR3 nucleotides: TGTGCCAGCAGCGTTCGTCCGGGACAGACGTACGAGCAGTACTTC. Its translation: CASSVRPGQTYEQYF.

This clone has just a few counts. The V and J genes are TRBV19 and TRBJ2-3; D is uncertain. In germline, CDR1 is LNHDA, CDR2 SQIVND (reference sequence). Trimming left V 8 bases short and J 7 bases short, with 10 bases between. The length of the CDR3 is 11 residues. The CDR3 DNA reads TGTGCCAGTTGGCAGTTTAATACGCAGTATTTT. Its translation: CASWQFNTQYF. The variable domain in full, with the rest retrieved from reference TRBV19 and TRBJ2-3, is DGGITQSPKYLFRKEGQNVTLSCEQNLNHDAMYWYRQDPGQGLRLIYYSQIVNDFQKGDIAEGYSVSREKKESFPLTVTSAQKNPTAFYLCASWQFNTQYFGPGTRLTVL.

The chain combines TRBV18 with TRBJ2-2; D remains unclear. The germline gives CDR1 KGHSH, CDR2 LQKENI. The germline V and J ends were trimmed by 3 bases and 5 bases, with 7 bases remaining between them. There are 13 residues in the CDR3. In DNA, the CDR3 is TGTGCCAGCTCACCGCCCGGGACCGGGGAGCTGTTTTTT. Its protein is CASSPPGTGELFF.

The CDR3 loop is CASKGTGGSNQPQHF. The CDR3 DNA sequence: TGTGCCAGCAAGGGTACAGGGGGCTCCAATCAGCCCCAGCATTTT. The V gene is TRBV2, the J gene TRBJ1-5; 9 positions match TRBD1. CDR1 is SNHLY and CDR2 is FYNNEI in the germline V gene. The J segment lost 3 bases and the V segment lost 7 bases, leaving 7 bases of the junction unmatched. This CDR3 spans 15 amino acids.

The V and J genes are TRBV24-1 and TRBJ2-7, with TRBD2 matching over 7 bases. Looked up from germline, CDR1 is KGHDR and CDR2 is SFDVKD. V lost 3 bases to trimming and J lost 3 bases; unmatched junction nucleotides: 4. This CDR3 has 14 amino acids. DNA of the CDR3: TGTGCCACCAGTGATGGTGCTAGCGGCTACGAGCAGTACTTC. It specifies CATSDGASGYEQYF.

The chain recombines TRBV6-5 with TRBJ2-3; D is unresolved. Germline CDR1 MNHEY, CDR2 SVGAGI. The CDR3 consists of 13 residues. V shed 9 bases and J shed 1 base, with 11 bases lying between them. CDR3: CASGWAGTDTQYF. The DNA of the CDR3 is TGTGCCAGTGGGTGGGCCGGCACAGATACGCAGTATTTT.

The chain joins TRBV7-2 to TRBJ2-7; TRBD2 matches 9 bases. The J segment lost 3 bases and the V segment lost 5 bases, leaving 11 bases of the junction unmatched. Germline CDR1 SGHTA, CDR2 FQGNSA. The length of the CDR3 is 16 residues. For the CDR3, the DNA is TGTGCCAGCAGCCTTAGCGGGAGTCCTCCCTACTACGAGCAGTACTTC. Translation: CASSLSGSPPYYEQYF.

The V call is TRBV7-2, the J call TRBJ2-5, with D uncertain. V dropped 2 bases and J dropped 5 bases, with 6 bases sitting between them. From germline, CDR1 is SGHTA and CDR2 FQGNSA. The CDR3 spans 12 residues. The CDR3 loop reads CASSLMAETQYF. DNA of the CDR3: TGTGCCAGCAGCTTAATGGCCGAGACCCAGTACTTC. The whole variable domain, remainder taken from reference TRBV7-2 and TRBJ2-5, is GAGVSQSPSNKVTEKGKDVELRCDPISGHTALYWYRQSLGQGLEFLIYFQGNSAPDKSGLPSDRFSAERTGGSVSTLTIQRTQQEDSAVYLCASSLMAETQYFGPGTRLLVL.

The J gene is TRBJ2-7, the V gene TRBV23-1; no firm D call. TRBV23-1 is filed as an ORF, its function uncertain. This CDR3 spans 14 amino acids. The V gene lost 2 bases and the J gene lost 0 bases, with 8 bases spanning the gap. CDR3 sequence: CASSQRCNSYEQYF. The DNA of the CDR3 is TGCGCCAGCAGTCAACGGTGCAACTCCTACGAGCAGTACTTC.

This chain connects TRBV19 to TRBJ1-6; the match to TRBD1 covers 9 bases. V was clipped by 4 bases and J by 0 bases; unmatched bases: 13. Germline V gives CDR1 LNHDA, CDR2 SQIVND (reference sequence). The CDR3 extends over 20 amino acids. The CDR3: CASSTPAGTGSSSYNSPLHF. CDR3 nucleotides: TGTGCCAGTAGTACACCAGCCGGGACAGGGAGCAGCTCCTATAATTCACCCCTCCACTTT.

This chain links TRBV19 with TRBJ1-1; TRBD1 aligns across 8 bases. The germline gives CDR1 LNHDA, CDR2 SQIVND (reference sequence). V lost 9 bases and J lost 1; bases outside the gene matches: 10. The CDR3 has 15 amino acids. This CDR3 reads CASQQGVGPNTEAFF. The CDR3, as DNA: TGTGCCAGCCAACAGGGGGTGGGCCCGAACACTGAAGCTTTCTTT.

The rearrangement joins TRBV5-1 to TRBJ2-7; D gene unclear. Trimming removed 0 bases at V and 6 bases at J, with 13 bases between. The CDR3 length is 14 residues. Looked up from germline, CDR1 is SGHRS and CDR2 is YFSETQ. The CDR3 spells CASSLASGSIEQYF. The CDR3 coding sequence is TGCGCCAGCAGCTTGGCCTCAGGAAGCATCGAGCAGTACTTC.

The chain recombines TRBV7-9 with TRBJ1-3, with a possible D match to TRBD1 (6 bases). This CDR3 has 17 residues. V lost 2 bases, J lost 1 base, and 15 bases lay in between. Germline lookup yields CDR1 SEHNR and CDR2 FQNEAQ (reference sequence). CDR3 bases: TGTGCCAGCAGCTTAATTACAGGGAAGTTGTCTGGAAACACCATATATTTT. As protein: CASSLITGKLSGNTIYF.

The CDR3 sequence: CASSEGLAGGLAKNIQYF. The CDR3 nucleotides read TGTGCCAGCAGTGAGGGACTAGCGGGAGGCCTAGCCAAAAACATTCAGTACTTC. The J gene is TRBJ2-4, the V gene TRBV2; 15 positions match TRBD2. This CDR3 is 18 amino acids long. The V segment lost 3 bases and the J segment 0 bases; nucleotides outside the gene matches: 3. CDR1 and CDR2 from the germline V gene are SNHLY and FYNNEI.

The V and J genes are TRBV4-1 and TRBJ2-7; 9 bases map to TRBD1. Germline values: CDR1 MGHRA, CDR2 YSYEKL. CDR3 length equals 15 residues. With 3 bases clipped from V and 5 bases from J, the junction kept 8 bases outside the gene matches. CDR3 sequence reads: CASSHSGQGRNEQYF. Here the CDR3 DNA reads TGCGCCAGCAGCCATAGCGGACAGGGGAGGAACGAGCAGTACTTC.

This chain joins TRBV27 and TRBJ2-3, with 13 positions matching TRBD2. Germline CDR1 MNHEY, CDR2 SMNVEV (reference sequence). The CDR3 spans 17 residues. Trimming took 5 bases from V and 3 from J; bases not matched to a gene: 8. CDR3 sequence: CASSRTSGRSGTDTQYF. For the CDR3, the DNA is TGTGCCAGCAGTAGGACTAGCGGGAGAAGTGGGACAGATACGCAGTATTTT.

The V gene is TRBV21-1, the J gene TRBJ2-7; TRBD1 is the table's D call, not checked against the DNA. TRBV21-1 represents a pseudogene. The CDR3 loop spans 14 amino acids. The DNA of the CDR3 is TGTGCCAGCAGCATTACGGACACCCACTGGGAGCAGTACTTC. Translated, it gives CASSITDTHWEQYF.